This T cell receptor (beta chain) was sequenced in a study of T cells in Graves' hyperthyroidism and ophthalmopathy. Study conclusions and caveats: The model identified upcoming ophthalmopathy a median approximately six months ahead of onset.

The length of the CDR3 is 15 residues. V was pared by 7 bases and J by 4 bases, with 7 bases of the junction left unmatched. In germline, CDR1 is SNHLY, CDR2 FYNNEI. This clonotype was seen ten or more times. Its specificity is unknown. Amplified TCR beta CDR3 regions came from RNA transcripts. Researchers ran a first-round RT-PCR on the TCR CDR3 using the HTBI primer set. Via MiXCR, TCRdb re-called the multiplex PCR reads, giving one row per CDR3 protein. The repertoire holds around 56,000 distinct CDR3 sequences, with around half as singletons. Material: blood. This chain links TRBV2 with TRBJ2-3, with 11 bases fitting TRBD2. This receptor was obtained from a woman in her twenties or thirties with Graves' ophthalmopathy. CDR3 protein: CASNLAGGRSDTQYF. The CDR3 DNA is TGTGCCAGCAACCTAGCGGGAGGCAGGTCAGATACGCAGTATTTT.